This T cell receptor beta chain was sequenced in a study of tumor-infiltrating lymphocytes in primary liver carcinoma. Study as a whole: Tumors, staged T1-T3 N0M0, spanned roughly 4.2 to 11 cm.

Total RNA (approximately 500 ng) served as template for TCR beta cDNA synthesis primed by a constant-region primer. A slightly modified ARM-PCR protocol with three nested multiplex PCR rounds produced these TCR beta libraries. The first two PCR rounds used TRBV1-TRBV30 primers with a Cbeta primer, 10 cycles each. TCRdb reprocessed the multiplex PCR reads with MiXCR, giving one entry per CDR3 protein. This sample has roughly 86,000 distinct CDR3 sequences; roughly 70% occur once, and the top ten carry around 25%. V lost 1 base to trimming and J lost 5 bases, with 5 bases between them. Germline values: CDR1 SQVTM, CDR2 ANQGSEA. There are 12 residues in the CDR3. This clonotype was seen at least ten times. Its cognate antigen is unknown. Bulk tissue was left unsorted, and RNA and DNA were co-extracted from roughly 20-30 mg of it. Findings and caveats of the study: Significantly greater top-250-clone fractions characterized tumors relative to blood (p = 0.039).

Sequencing was carried out using tumor-adjacent normal liver tissue. The V and J genes are TRBV29-1 and TRBJ2-2; D not resolved. This sequence originates from a man aged 35 to 55 with primary liver carcinoma and hepatitis B virus infection. CDR3 sequence reads: CSVEVNTGELFF. DNA of the CDR3: TGCAGCGTTGAAGTAAATACCGGGGAGCTGTTTTTT.